The 5 T cell receptor beta chains given below trace back to one sample, sequenced in a study of cytomegalovirus exposure and HLA in healthy donors. 60 Vbeta and 13 Jbeta primers were used in PCR. TCRdb keeps only in-frame clones here, not all; method: immunoSEQ multiplex PCR. The sample contains some 140,000 clones, about 70% of which appear only once. Sequencing was carried out using PBMCs. The source of these receptors is a man in his late teens or twenties in good health and CMV-seronegative.

The chain employs TRBV9 and TRBJ2-2; the D gene is possibly TRBD2 (5 bases). CDR3 size: 15 residues. V was trimmed by 4 bases and J by 7 bases, leaving 17 bases between them. Germline-derived CDR1 and CDR2 are SGDLS and YYNGEE. The CDR3 loop is CASSPAIYGSGELFF. In DNA, the CDR3 is TGTGCCAGCAGCCCTGCTATATATGGGAGCGGGGAGCTGTTTTTT.

The V call is TRBV4-3, the J call TRBJ2-5; 7 bases line up with TRBD2. This CDR3 region has 15 residues. V lost 0 bases and J lost 2; bases outside the gene matches: 3. The germline V gene encodes CDR1 LGHNA and CDR2 YSLEER. Here the CDR3 reads CASSQDRDYQETQYF. The CDR3 DNA follows: TGCGCCAGCAGCCAAGACCGGGACTATCAAGAGACCCAGTACTTC.

The V and J genes are TRBV6-1 and TRBJ1-3; tentatively, D is TRBD1 (5 bases). This CDR3 spans 16 amino acids. Trimming took 8 bases from V and 0 from J, leaving 17 bases between them. Germline V CDR1 and CDR2: MNHNS, SASEGT. CDR3 DNA: TGTGCCAGCGGTGGTACAGGACGGAGCTCTGGAAACACCATATATTTT. Its translation: CASGGTGRSSGNTIYF.

The V call is TRBV5-4, the J call TRBJ1-4; 7 bases line up with TRBD1. The CDR3 has 15 amino acids. V was clipped by 2 bases and J by 5 bases; unmatched bases: 6. The germline V gene encodes CDR1 SGHNT and CDR2 YYREEE (reference sequence). The CDR3 region has the DNA TGTGCCAGCAGCTTTGGGGGACAGAGGAATGAAAAACTGTTTTTT. It codes for CASSFGGQRNEKLFF.

This rearrangement joins TRBV27 to TRBJ2-5, with TRBD2 matching 8 bases. The CDR3 sequence is 18 residues long. V gave up 2 bases and J gave up 2 bases; unmatched junction bases: 13. Germline values: CDR1 MNHEY, CDR2 SMNVEV (reference sequence). The CDR3 reads CASSLKVVGGTRQETQYF. The DNA of the CDR3 is TGTGCCAGCAGTTTAAAGGTCGTCGGCGGGACTAGGCAAGAGACCCAGTACTTC.